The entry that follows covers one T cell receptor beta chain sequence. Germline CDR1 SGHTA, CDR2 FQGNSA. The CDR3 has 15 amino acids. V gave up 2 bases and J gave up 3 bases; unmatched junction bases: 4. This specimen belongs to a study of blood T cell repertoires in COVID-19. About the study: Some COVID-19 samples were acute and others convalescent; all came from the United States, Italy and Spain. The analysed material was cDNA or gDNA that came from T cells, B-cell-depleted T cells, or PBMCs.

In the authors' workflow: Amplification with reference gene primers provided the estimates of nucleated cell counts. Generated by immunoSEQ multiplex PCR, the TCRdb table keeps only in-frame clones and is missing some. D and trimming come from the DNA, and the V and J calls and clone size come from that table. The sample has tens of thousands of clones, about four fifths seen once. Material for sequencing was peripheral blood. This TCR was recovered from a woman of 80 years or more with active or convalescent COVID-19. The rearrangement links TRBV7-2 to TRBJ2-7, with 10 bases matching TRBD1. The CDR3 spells CASSLRTGGGYEQYF. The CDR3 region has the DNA TGTGCCAGCAGCTTAAGGACAGGGGGAGGCTACGAGCAGTACTTC. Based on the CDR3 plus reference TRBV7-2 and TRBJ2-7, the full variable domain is GAGVSQSPSNKVTEKGKDVELRCDPISGHTALYWYRQSLGQGLEFLIYFQGNSAPDKSGLPSDRFSAERTGGSVSTLTIQRTQQEDSAVYLCASSLRTGGGYEQYFGPGTRLTVT.